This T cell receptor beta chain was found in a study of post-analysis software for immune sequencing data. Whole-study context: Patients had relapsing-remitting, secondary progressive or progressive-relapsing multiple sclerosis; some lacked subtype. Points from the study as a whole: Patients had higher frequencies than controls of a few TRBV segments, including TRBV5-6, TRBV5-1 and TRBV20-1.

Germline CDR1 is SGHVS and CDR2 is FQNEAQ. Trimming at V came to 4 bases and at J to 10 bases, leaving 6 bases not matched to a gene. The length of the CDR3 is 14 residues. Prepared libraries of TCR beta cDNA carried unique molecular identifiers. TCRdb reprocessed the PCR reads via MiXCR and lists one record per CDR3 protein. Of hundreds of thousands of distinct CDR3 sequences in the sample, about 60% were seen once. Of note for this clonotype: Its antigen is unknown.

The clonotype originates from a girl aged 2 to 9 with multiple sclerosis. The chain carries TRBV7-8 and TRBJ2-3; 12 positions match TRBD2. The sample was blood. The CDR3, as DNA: TGTGCCAGCAGCTACTCCGGACTAGCGGGGTCGCAGTATTTT. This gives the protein CASSYSGLAGSQYF.